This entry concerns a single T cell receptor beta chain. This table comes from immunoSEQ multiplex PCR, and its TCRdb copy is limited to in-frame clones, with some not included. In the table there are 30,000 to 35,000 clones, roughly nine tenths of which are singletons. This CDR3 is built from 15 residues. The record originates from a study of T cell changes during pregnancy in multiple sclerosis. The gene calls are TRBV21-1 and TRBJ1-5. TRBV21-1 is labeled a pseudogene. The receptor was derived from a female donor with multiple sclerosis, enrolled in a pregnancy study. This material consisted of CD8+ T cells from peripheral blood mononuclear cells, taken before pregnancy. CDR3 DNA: TGTGCCAGCAGCAAGGGGGGTCGGTGGGTTGAGCCCCAGCATTTT. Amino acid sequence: CASSKGGRWVEPQHF.